This is a list of T cell receptor beta chains from one sample in a study of PD-L1 blockade in urothelial cancer. Profiling relied on immunoSEQ multiplex PCR, and the TCRdb table lists in-frame clones only, not all of them. This table holds roughly 45,000 clones, 88% found once. This sample comprised PBMCs, obtained around atezolizumab (anti-PD-L1) treatment. The receptor set was obtained from a woman aged 60-70 years with urothelial cancer. The CDR3 runs from the conserved cysteine through the conserved F or W. D genes are given only for firm matches. Not all rows give a size; the values are once, few, many and, for expanded clones, a class.

clone_size j_call cdr3_length v_call d_call cdr3_nt cdr3_aa
few TRBJ2-1 15 TRBV7-3 TRBD1 TGTGCCAGCAGAGTCGGGACAGGGGCCGGGAATGAGCAGTTCTTC CASRVGTGAGNEQFF
NA TRBJ1-3 16 TRBV7-6 TRBD1 TGTGCCAGCAGCTTTACGGGACAGAGCTCTGGAAACACCATATATTTT CASSFTGQSSGNTIYF
NA TRBJ1-5 15 TRBV5-5 NA TGTGCCAGCAGCTTTTTGGCAGGGGTGGGGCAGCCCCAGCATTTT CASSFLAGVGQPQHF
NA TRBJ2-5 15 TRBV5-1 NA TGCGCCAGCAGCCCCCCGGACAGAGCTAAAGAGACCCAGTACTTC CASSPPDRAKETQYF
NA TRBJ1-5 16 TRBV2 NA TGTGCCAGCAGTGACGGAGGACCGCTTTCAGGTCAGCCCCAGCATTTT CASSDGGPLSGQPQHF
NA TRBJ1-4 14 TRBV19 NA TGTGCCAGTAGTACCGCGGGGAATGATGAAAAACTGTTTTTT CASSTAGNDEKLFF
NA TRBJ2-5 12 TRBV15 NA TGTGCCACCAGCTCCCGCCAAGAGACCCAGTACTTC CATSSRQETQYF
NA TRBJ1-5 20 TRBV19 NA TGTGCCAGTAGTATAATCCCTCCCATGGCAGGGTGGATGGGCAATCAGCCCCAGCATTTT CASSIIPPMAGWMGNQPQHF
NA TRBJ2-1 17 TRBV10-3 TRBD1 TGTGCCATCAGTGGGGGGACAGGGGTCCCCTCCTACAATGAGCAGTTCTTC CAISGGTGVPSYNEQFF
NA TRBJ1-1 14 TRBV7-6 NA TGTGCCAGCAGCTTAGACAGGGCAAAGACTGAAGCTTTCTTT CASSLDRAKTEAFF
NA TRBJ2-3 16 TRBV18 NA TGTGCCAGCTCACCACTTGGGGGGAGTAGCACAGATACGCAGTATTTT CASSPLGGSSTDTQYF
NA TRBJ2-5 15 TRBV10-3 NA TGTGCCATCAGTGATGCGAGAACAGTCCAAGAGACCCAGTACTTC CAISDARTVQETQYF
NA TRBJ2-5 15 TRBV2 NA TGTGCCAGCAGTGAAAGTTTGTACGGCGGGGAGACCCAGTACTTC CASSESLYGGETQYF
NA TRBJ1-2 14 TRBV7-8 TRBD1 TGTGCCAGCTTACCCCTCCGGGACAGCTATGGCTACACCTTC CASLPLRDSYGYTF
NA TRBJ2-2 15 TRBV7-3 NA TGTGCCAGCAGCCCCGACAGATGGAACACCGGGGAGCTGTTTTTT CASSPDRWNTGELFF
once TRBJ2-5 15 TRBV4-2 NA TGTGCCAGCAGCCAAGGCGGGACGGGACGGGAGACCCAGTACTTC CASSQGGTGRETQYF
medium-sized TRBJ1-5 19 TRBV28 TRBD1 TGTGCCAGCAGTTTTATAAGTTTGGGACAGACCTATAGCAATCAGCCCCAGCATTTT CASSFISLGQTYSNQPQHF
NA TRBJ2-1 16 TRBV5-4 TRBD2 TGTGCCAGCAGCAAAGGACTAGCGGTTACCTACAATGAGCAGTTCTTC CASSKGLAVTYNEQFF
NA TRBJ2-2 16 TRBV6-6 NA TGTGCCAGCAGTCTTCTTAGACAGCTGAACACCGGGGAGCTGTTTTTT CASSLLRQLNTGELFF
NA TRBJ2-3 13 TRBV27 NA TGTGCCAGCAGTGCGACTAGTACAGATACGCAGTATTTT CASSATSTDTQYF
NA TRBJ2-7 16 TRBV5-6 TRBD2 TGTGCCAGCAGCTCGATACCGGGACTAGCGGGAGTCGAGCAGTACTTC CASSSIPGLAGVEQYF
NA TRBJ2-2 18 TRBV7-7 TRBD2 TGTGCCAGCAGCCCCTCGGGACTAGCGGGGGGGGGCACCGGGGAGCTGTTTTTT CASSPSGLAGGGTGELFF
NA TRBJ2-1 17 TRBV19 TRBD1 TGTGCCAGTAGTGCATACCCCCCGGGACAGGGAAACAATGAGCAGTTCTTC CASSAYPPGQGNNEQFF
few TRBJ2-1 12 TRBV19 NA TGTGCCAGTAGTTCTCTACCGGGTGAGCAGTTCTTC CASSSLPGEQFF
NA TRBJ2-5 13 TRBV11-2 NA TGTGCCAGCAGCTTAAAGCGGGAAGAGACCCAGTACTTC CASSLKREETQYF
NA TRBJ1-2 13 TRBV29-1 NA TGCAGCGGGGGATTCGCAGGGGACTATGGCTACACCTTC CSGGFAGDYGYTF
NA TRBJ2-5 14 TRBV2 NA TGTGCCAGCAGTGAGACTGGGGCGGGGGAGACCCAGTACTTC CASSETGAGETQYF
NA TRBJ1-5 15 TRBV19 NA TGTGCCAGTATCCCTGCTGCAGGGGCTAAGCAGCCCCAGCATTTT CASIPAAGAKQPQHF
NA TRBJ2-3 14 TRBV2 NA TGTGCCAGCAGTGATGGCCGCGGGACAGATACGCAGTATTTT CASSDGRGTDTQYF
NA TRBJ1-4 17 TRBV19 TRBD1 TGTGCCAGTACCGGAGGGCAGGGGGCGTCAACTAATGAAAAACTGTTTTTT CASTGGQGASTNEKLFF
NA TRBJ1-1 15 TRBV7-2 TRBD1 TGTGCCAGCAGCTTAGGGGACAGGGGGGGTACTGAAGCTTTCTTT CASSLGDRGGTEAFF
NA TRBJ2-3 11 TRBV7-9 NA TGTGCCGGAGCCGGCGCAGATACGCAGTATTTT CAGAGADTQYF
NA TRBJ1-3 15 TRBV4-1 NA TGCGCCAGCAGCCAAGACAGAGGCTCTGGAAACACCATATATTTT CASSQDRGSGNTIYF
NA TRBJ2-3 15 TRBV7-7 NA TGTGCCAGCAGCTTAGGGGAGTCTAGCACAGATACGCAGTATTTT CASSLGESSTDTQYF
NA TRBJ2-3 16 TRBV27 TRBD2 TGTGCCAGCACGAAGGCTATCGTCGGGGGGTCCGATACGCAGTATTTT CASTKAIVGGSDTQYF
NA TRBJ1-4 15 TRBV4-1 TRBD1 TGCGCCAGCAGCTTACTACAGGGGGCGAATGAAAAACTGTTTTTT CASSLLQGANEKLFF
NA TRBJ2-1 15 TRBV6-1 TRBD2 TGTGCCAGCAGTGAGGGGGCTAGCGGGAGTTATGAGCAGTTCTTC CASSEGASGSYEQFF
NA TRBJ2-1 16 TRBV5-6 NA TGTGCCAGCAGCTTGGTTGGGCAGGGGCCTTACAATGAGCAGTTCTTC CASSLVGQGPYNEQFF
NA TRBJ2-3 15 TRBV5-4 TRBD2 TGTGCCAGCAGCTTGGCTAGCGGGGGGTCAGATACGCAGTATTTT CASSLASGGSDTQYF
NA TRBJ1-1 16 TRBV2 NA TGTGCCAGCAGTGGGGGGGGAGGGGGGTCGTACACTGAAGCTTTCTTT CASSGGGGGSYTEAFF
NA TRBJ1-5 15 TRBV5-1 NA TGCGCCAGCAGCTTGGATTCTCACTCCAATCAGCCCCAGCATTTT CASSLDSHSNQPQHF
NA TRBJ1-2 15 TRBV27 NA TGTGCCAGCAGTCCCATGCGGATAACACCCTATGGCTACACCTTC CASSPMRITPYGYTF
NA TRBJ1-5 14 TRBV15 NA TGTGCCACCAGCAGAGATTTGATCTCGGGGCCCCAGCATTTT CATSRDLISGPQHF
NA TRBJ2-3 15 TRBV28 TRBD2 TGTGCCAGCAGTGCCCCGCTAGCGGGACCAGATACGCAGTATTTT CASSAPLAGPDTQYF
NA TRBJ2-2 20 TRBV12-1 NA TGTGCCAGCAGCTTCACCGGCCCGCAGGGCCCGAAGCCTAACACCGGGGAGCTGTTTTTT CASSFTGPQGPKPNTGELFF
few TRBJ2-3 17 TRBV7-9 TRBD1 TGTGCCAGCAGCTTAGTATTCCGGACAGGGTGGTCAGATACGCAGTATTTT CASSLVFRTGWSDTQYF
NA TRBJ2-6 13 TRBV2 NA TGTGCCAGCCGGTCCTCTGGGGCCAACGTCCTGACTTTC CASRSSGANVLTF
few TRBJ1-1 11 TRBV20-1 TRBD1 TGCAGTGCTATGACAGGGTATGAAGCTTTCTTT CSAMTGYEAFF
NA TRBJ2-7 15 TRBV15 TRBD2 TGTGCCACCAGCAGAGGAACTAGCGATACCTACGAGCAGTACTTC CATSRGTSDTYEQYF
once TRBJ2-3 16 TRBV9 TRBD1 TGTGCCAGCAGCGGGATAGGGGGCATGGGTACAGATACGCAGTATTTT CASSGIGGMGTDTQYF
NA TRBJ2-5 13 TRBV4-3 NA TGCGCCAGCAGCCAAGACGCCGGGGAGACCCAGTACTTC CASSQDAGETQYF
once TRBJ1-1 13 TRBV10-3 NA TGTGCCATACGGGGACACTTGAACACTGAAGCTTTCTTT CAIRGHLNTEAFF
NA TRBJ1-3 15 TRBV6-5 NA TGTGCCAGCAGTTACTCCCGGGACTCTGGAAACACCATATATTTT CASSYSRDSGNTIYF
NA TRBJ2-7 15 TRBV18 TRBD2 TGTGCCAGCTCAGGTAGCGGGGGGCCCTCCTACGAGCAGTACTTC CASSGSGGPSYEQYF
NA TRBJ2-7 13 TRBV27 NA TGTGCCAGCAGTCCCTATTCGGTCGCGGAGCAGTACTTC CASSPYSVAEQYF
NA TRBJ2-7 17 TRBV5-1 TRBD1 TGCGCCAGCAGCCTCTACTCACCGGGACAGGCTTTCTACGAGCAGTACTTC CASSLYSPGQAFYEQYF